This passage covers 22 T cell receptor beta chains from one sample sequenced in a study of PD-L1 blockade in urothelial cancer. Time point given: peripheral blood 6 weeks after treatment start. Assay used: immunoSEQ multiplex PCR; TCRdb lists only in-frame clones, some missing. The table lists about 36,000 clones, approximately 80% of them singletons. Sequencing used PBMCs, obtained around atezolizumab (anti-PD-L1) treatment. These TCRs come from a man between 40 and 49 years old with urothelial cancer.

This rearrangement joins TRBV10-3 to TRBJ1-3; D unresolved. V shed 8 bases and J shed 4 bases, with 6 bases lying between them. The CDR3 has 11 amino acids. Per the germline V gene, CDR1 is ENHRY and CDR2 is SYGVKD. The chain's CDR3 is CAIQAGNTIYF. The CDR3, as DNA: TGTGCCATCCAGGCGGGAAACACCATATATTTT.

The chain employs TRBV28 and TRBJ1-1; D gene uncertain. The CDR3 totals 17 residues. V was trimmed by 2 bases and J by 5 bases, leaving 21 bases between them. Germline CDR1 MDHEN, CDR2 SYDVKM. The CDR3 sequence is CASSLADLGGIRTEAFF. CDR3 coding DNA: TGTGCCAGCAGTTTAGCAGACCTAGGAGGTATTCGGACTGAAGCTTTCTTT.

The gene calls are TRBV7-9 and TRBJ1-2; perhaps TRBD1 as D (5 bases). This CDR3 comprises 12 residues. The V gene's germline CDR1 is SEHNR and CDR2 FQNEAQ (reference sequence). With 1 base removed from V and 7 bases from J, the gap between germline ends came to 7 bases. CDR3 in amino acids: CASSLVTGGYTF. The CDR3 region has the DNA TGTGCCAGCAGCTTAGTAACAGGTGGCTACACCTTC.

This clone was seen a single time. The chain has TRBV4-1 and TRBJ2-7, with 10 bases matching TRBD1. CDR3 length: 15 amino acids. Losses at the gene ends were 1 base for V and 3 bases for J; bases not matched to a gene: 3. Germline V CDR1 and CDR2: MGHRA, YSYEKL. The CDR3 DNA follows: TGCGCCAGCAGCCAAGCCGGGACAGGGGTCTACGAGCAGTACTTC. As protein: CASSQAGTGVYEQYF.

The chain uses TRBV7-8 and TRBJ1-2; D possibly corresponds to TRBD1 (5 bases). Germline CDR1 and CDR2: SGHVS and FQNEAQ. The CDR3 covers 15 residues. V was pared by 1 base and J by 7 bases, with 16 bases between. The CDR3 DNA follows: TGTGCCAGCAGCTTAGTTTTAGCCCAGGGAGGTGGCTACACCTTC. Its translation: CASSLVLAQGGGYTF.

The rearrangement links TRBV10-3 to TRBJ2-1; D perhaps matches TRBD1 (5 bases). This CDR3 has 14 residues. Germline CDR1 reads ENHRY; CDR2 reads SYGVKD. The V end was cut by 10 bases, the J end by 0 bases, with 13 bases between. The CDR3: CATAGYSSYNEQFF. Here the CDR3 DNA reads TGTGCCACCGCAGGGTACAGCTCCTACAATGAGCAGTTCTTC.

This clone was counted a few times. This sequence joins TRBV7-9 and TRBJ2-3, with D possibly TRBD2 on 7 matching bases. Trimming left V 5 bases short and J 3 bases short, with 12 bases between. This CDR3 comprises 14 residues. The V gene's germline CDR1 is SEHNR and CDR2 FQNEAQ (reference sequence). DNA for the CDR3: TGTGCCAGCAGCCAAGGGGGGGGAACAGATACGCAGTATTTT. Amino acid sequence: CASSQGGGTDTQYF.

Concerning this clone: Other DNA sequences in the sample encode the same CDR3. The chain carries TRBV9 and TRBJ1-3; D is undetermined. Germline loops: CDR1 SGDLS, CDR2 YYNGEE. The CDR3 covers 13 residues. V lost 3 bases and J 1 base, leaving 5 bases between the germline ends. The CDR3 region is CASSDTSGNTIYF. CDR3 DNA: TGTGCCAGCAGCGATACTTCTGGAAACACCATATATTTT.

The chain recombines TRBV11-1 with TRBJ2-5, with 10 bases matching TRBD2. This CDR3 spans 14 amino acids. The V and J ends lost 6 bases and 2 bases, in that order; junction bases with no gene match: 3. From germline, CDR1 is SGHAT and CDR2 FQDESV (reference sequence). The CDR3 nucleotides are TGTGCCAGCAGGAGGACTAGCGGTCAAGAGACCCAGTACTTC. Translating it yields CASRRTSGQETQYF. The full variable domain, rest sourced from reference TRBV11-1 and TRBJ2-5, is EAEVAQSPRYKITEKSQAVAFWCDPISGHATLYWYRQILGQGPELLVQFQDESVVDDSQLPKDRFSAERLKGVDSTLKIQPAELGDSAMYLCASRRTSGQETQYFGPGTRLLVL.

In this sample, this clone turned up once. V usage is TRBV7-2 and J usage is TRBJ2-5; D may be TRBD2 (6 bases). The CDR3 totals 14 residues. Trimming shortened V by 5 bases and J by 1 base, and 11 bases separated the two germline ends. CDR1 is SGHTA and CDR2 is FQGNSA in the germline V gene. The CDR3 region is CASSPTRSQETQYF. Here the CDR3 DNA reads TGTGCCAGCAGCCCGACTAGGTCCCAAGAGACCCAGTACTTC.

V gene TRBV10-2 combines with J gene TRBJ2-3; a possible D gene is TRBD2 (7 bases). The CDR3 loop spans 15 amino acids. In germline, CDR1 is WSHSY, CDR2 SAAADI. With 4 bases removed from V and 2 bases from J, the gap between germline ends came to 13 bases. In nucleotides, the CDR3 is TGCGCCAGCAGTGTGGGAGGGGGTAACACAGATACGCAGTATTTT. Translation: CASSVGGGNTDTQYF.

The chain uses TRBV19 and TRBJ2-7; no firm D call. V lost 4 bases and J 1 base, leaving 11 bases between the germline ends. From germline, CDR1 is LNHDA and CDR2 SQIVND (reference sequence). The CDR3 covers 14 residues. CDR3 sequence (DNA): TGTGCCAGTAGTAAAACCGGGTCGTCCTACGAGCAGTACTTC. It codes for CASSKTGSSYEQYF.

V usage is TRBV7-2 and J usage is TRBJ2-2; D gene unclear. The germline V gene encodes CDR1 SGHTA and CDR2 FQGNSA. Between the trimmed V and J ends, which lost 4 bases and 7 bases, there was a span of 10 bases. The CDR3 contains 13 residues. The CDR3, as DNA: TGTGCCAGCAGCTCCAGTACCTTCGGGGAGCTGTTTTTT. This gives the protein CASSSSTFGELFF. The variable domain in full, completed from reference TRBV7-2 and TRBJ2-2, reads GAGVSQSPSNKVTEKGKDVELRCDPISGHTALYWYRQSLGQGLEFLIYFQGNSAPDKSGLPSDRFSAERTGGSVSTLTIQRTQQEDSAVYLCASSSSTFGELFFGEGSRLTVL.

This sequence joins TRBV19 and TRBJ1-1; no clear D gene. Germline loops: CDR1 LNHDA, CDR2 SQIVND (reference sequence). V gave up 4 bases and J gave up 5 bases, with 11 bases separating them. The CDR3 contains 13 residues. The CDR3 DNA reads TGTGCCAGTAGTACTAACTCGGGAACTGAAGCTTTCTTT. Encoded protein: CASSTNSGTEAFF.

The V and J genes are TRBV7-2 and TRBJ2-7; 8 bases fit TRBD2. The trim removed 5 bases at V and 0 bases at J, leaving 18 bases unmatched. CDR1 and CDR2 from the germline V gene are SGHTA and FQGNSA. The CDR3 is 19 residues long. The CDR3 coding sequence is TGTGCCAGCAGCCTTACTAGCGGAAGATTCAACCGCAGCTCCTACGAGCAGTACTTC. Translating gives CASSLTSGRFNRSSYEQYF.

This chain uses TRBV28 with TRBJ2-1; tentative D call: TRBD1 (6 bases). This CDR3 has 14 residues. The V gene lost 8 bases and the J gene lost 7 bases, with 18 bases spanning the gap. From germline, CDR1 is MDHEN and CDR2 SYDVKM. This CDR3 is CASPRGLGANEQFF. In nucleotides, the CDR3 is TGTGCCAGCCCGAGGGGTCTGGGGGCGAATGAGCAGTTCTTC.

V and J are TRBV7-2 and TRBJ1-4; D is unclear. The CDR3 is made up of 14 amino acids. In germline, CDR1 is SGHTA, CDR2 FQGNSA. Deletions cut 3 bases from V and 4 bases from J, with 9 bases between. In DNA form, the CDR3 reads TGTGCCAGCAGCTTGAGACGGGGTAATGAAAAACTGTTTTTT. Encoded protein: CASSLRRGNEKLFF.

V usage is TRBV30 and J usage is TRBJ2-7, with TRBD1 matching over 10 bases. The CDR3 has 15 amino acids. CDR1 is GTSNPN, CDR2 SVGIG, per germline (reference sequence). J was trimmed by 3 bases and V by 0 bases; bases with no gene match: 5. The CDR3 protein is CAWSVGGQGVYEQYF. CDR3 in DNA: TGTGCCTGGAGTGTAGGAGGACAGGGGGTCTACGAGCAGTACTTC.

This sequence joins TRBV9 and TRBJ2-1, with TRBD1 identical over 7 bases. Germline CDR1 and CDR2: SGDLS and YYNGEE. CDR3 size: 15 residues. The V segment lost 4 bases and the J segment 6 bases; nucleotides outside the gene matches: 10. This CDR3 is CASSSRDSLSNEQFF. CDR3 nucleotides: TGTGCCAGCAGCTCCCGGGACAGCCTATCCAATGAGCAGTTCTTC.

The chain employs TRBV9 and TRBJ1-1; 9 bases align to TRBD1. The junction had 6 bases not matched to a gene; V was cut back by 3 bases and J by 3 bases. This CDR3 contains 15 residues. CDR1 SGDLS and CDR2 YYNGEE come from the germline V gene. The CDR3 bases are TGTGCCAGCAGCGAAACAGGGGGCCGGGACACTGAAGCTTTCTTT. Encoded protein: CASSETGGRDTEAFF.

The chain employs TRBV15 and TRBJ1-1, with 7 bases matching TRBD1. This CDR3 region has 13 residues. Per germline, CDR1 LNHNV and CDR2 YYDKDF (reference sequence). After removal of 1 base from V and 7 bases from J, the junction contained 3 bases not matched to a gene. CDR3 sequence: CATSRGGQLEAFF. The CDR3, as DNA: TGTGCCACCAGCAGAGGGGGACAGCTTGAAGCTTTCTTT. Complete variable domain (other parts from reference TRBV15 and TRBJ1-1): DAMVIQNPRYQVTQFGKPVTLSCSQTLNHNVMYWYQQKSSQAPKLLFHYYDKDFNNEADTPDNFQSRRPNTSFCFLDIRSPGLGDTAMYLCATSRGGQLEAFFGQGTRLTVV.

CDR3 region: CASSYSRGGNNEQFF. DNA for the CDR3: TGTGCCAGCAGTTACAGCCGGGGTGGTAACAATGAGCAGTTCTTC. The chain links TRBV6-5 to TRBJ2-1; a weak D match, TRBD2 (5 bases). The V gene's germline CDR1 is MNHEY and CDR2 SVGAGI. The CDR3 length is 15 residues. V gave up 2 bases and J gave up 5 bases, with 13 bases separating them.